This passage covers 9 T cell receptor beta chains from one sample sequenced in a study of T cells in Graves' hyperthyroidism and ophthalmopathy. RNA transcripts yielded amplified TCR beta CDR3 regions. HTBI primers were used for first-round RT-PCR of the TCR CDR3. In TCRdb, the multiplex PCR reads were re-called with MiXCR into one record per CDR3 protein. The table shows a few hundred thousand distinct CDR3 sequences, with approximately 14% occurring only once. The sample consisted of blood. These receptors were obtained from a woman younger than 30 with Graves' hyperthyroidism.

This clonotype was found a few times. The chain joins TRBV5-6 to TRBJ2-3; 9 positions agree with TRBD2. From germline, CDR1 is SGHDT and CDR2 YYEEEE. The CDR3 loop spans 19 amino acids. The V segment lost 3 bases and the J segment 2 bases; nucleotides outside the gene matches: 16. CDR3 coding DNA: TGTGCCAGCAGCTCCCCCTCCTCGACTAGCGGAGGCACCACAGATACGCAGTATTTT. This translates into CASSSPSSTSGGTTDTQYF.

This clonotype has ten or more counts. The chain combines TRBV20-1 with TRBJ2-3; TRBD2 agrees at 9 bases. The trim removed 1 base at V and 3 bases at J, leaving 2 bases unmatched. The CDR3 loop spans 14 amino acids. Germline CDR1 reads DFQATT; CDR2 reads SNEGSKA (reference sequence). The CDR3 loop reads CSARVAGVTDTQYF. The DNA for the CDR3 is TGCAGTGCTAGAGTAGCGGGAGTGACAGATACGCAGTATTTT.

This clonotype was counted at least ten times. In nucleotides, the CDR3 is TGTGCCAGCAGTACTCCCCATTCTCGGGGCTACACCTTC. Its protein is CASSTPHSRGYTF. The chain is built from TRBV27 and TRBJ1-2; D is unclear. This CDR3 region has 13 residues. The germline V gene encodes CDR1 MNHEY and CDR2 SMNVEV (reference sequence). Trimming removed 5 bases from V and 8 bases from J, with 15 bases in between.

This clonotype has just one count. V gene TRBV12-3 or TRBV12-4 combines with J gene TRBJ1-6; D not resolved. CDR3 length: 13 residues. Trimming pared 4 bases from V and 10 bases from J, leaving 11 bases between. The CDR3, as DNA: TGTGCCAGCAGTTACCAACCGGGCTCACCCCTCCACTTT. Protein: CASSYQPGSPLHF.

This clonotype was seen a few times. The CDR3 nucleotides are TGTGCCAGCATTCAACTCGAAGCCCCCAATGAGCAGTTCTTC. It yields the protein CASIQLEAPNEQFF. The chain combines TRBV12-3 or TRBV12-4 with TRBJ2-1; D is uncertain. The CDR3 spans 14 residues. V was clipped by 7 bases and J by 6 bases, with 16 bases between them.

This clonotype was observed many times. The rearrangement links TRBV27 to TRBJ1-2, with 12 nucleotides matching TRBD1. The CDR3 is 16 residues long. CDR1 and CDR2 from the germline V gene are MNHEY and SMNVEV (reference sequence). J gave up 8 bases and V 0 bases, and 7 bases lay outside the gene matches. The CDR3 coding sequence is TGTGCCAGCAGTTTATCGAGGGACAGGGGGCGTGGGGGCTACACCTTC. This encodes CASSLSRDRGRGGYTF.

This rearrangement joins TRBV30 to TRBJ1-6; no reliable D call. Germline V gives CDR1 GTSNPN, CDR2 SVGIG (reference sequence). The V and J ends lost 1 base and 8 bases respectively, with 6 bases between them. The CDR3 spans 12 residues. CDR3 DNA sequence: TGTGCCTGGAGTGCGCCGTATTCACCCCTCCACTTT. Translation: CAWSAPYSPLHF.

The chain combines TRBV5-1 with TRBJ1-4; D may be TRBD1 (6 bases). V lost 0 bases, J lost 2 bases, and 11 bases lay in between. The CDR3 has 16 residues. Germline CDR1 SGHRS, CDR2 YFSETQ. DNA of the CDR3: TGCGCCAGCAGCTTGGAATATGGGGGCACTAATGAAAAACTGTTTTTT. It encodes CASSLEYGGTNEKLFF.

In this sample, this clonotype turned up many times. The CDR3 spells CASSPQGQREDSYNEQFF. For the CDR3, the DNA is TGTGCCAGCAGTCCCCAAGGCCAGCGGGAGGACTCCTACAATGAGCAGTTCTTC. The chain recombines TRBV27 with TRBJ2-1; TRBD2 matches 9 bases. The ends lost 5 bases at V and 0 bases at J; junction bases unmatched: 11. The germline V gene encodes CDR1 MNHEY and CDR2 SMNVEV (reference sequence). This CDR3 has 18 amino acids.